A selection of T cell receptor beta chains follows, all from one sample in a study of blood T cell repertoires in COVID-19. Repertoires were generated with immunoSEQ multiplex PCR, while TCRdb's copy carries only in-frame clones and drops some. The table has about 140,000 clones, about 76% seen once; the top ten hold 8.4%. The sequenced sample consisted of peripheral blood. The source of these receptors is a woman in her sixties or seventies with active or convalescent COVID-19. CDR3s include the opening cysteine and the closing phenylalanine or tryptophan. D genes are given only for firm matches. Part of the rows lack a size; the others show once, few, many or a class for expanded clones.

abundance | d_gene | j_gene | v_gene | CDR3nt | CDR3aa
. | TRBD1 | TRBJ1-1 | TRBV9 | TGTGCCAGCAGCGAGCTGCGGACAGGGGGCACTGAAGCTTTCTTT | CASSELRTGGTEAFF
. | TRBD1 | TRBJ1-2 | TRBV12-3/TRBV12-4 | TGTGCCAGCAGTACCGGGACAGTACTTGGCTACACCTTC | CASSTGTVLGYTF
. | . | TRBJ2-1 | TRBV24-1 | TGTGCCACCAGTGATTGGGACTTATACAATGAGCAGTTCTTC | CATSDWDLYNEQFF
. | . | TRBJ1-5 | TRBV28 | TGTGCCAGCAGTTGGGGCTATAATCAGCCCCAGCATTTT | CASSWGYNQPQHF
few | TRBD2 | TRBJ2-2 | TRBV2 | TGTGCCAGCAGATCACGGAGGGGCGGGGGTAATAGCGGGGAGCTGTTTTTT | CASRSRRGGGNSGELFF
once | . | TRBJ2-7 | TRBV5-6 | TGTGCCAGCAGCTTGGCCGCGGACTACGAGCAGTACTTC | CASSLAADYEQYF
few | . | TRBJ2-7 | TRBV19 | TGTGCCAGTAGTATAGAGCGGAGCGGCTCCTACGAGCAGTACTTC | CASSIERSGSYEQYF
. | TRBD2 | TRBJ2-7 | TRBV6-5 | TGTGCCAGCAGTTACTCGACGGCGGGAGTAATCGAGCAGTACTTC | CASSYSTAGVIEQYF
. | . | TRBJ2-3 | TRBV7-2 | TGTGCCAGCAGCTTGGCCGATACGCAGTATTTT | CASSLADTQYF
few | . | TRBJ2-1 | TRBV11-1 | TGTGCCAGCAGCTTACGGGCTAGCAGCAACAATGAGCAGTTCTTC | CASSLRASSNNEQFF
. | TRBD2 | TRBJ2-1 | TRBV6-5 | TGTGCCAGCAGTTACCTGACTAGCACCAATGAGCAGTTCTTC | CASSYLTSTNEQFF
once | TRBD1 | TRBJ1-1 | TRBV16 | TGTGCCAGCAGCCGAGACAGGGTTTCTGAAGCTTTCTTT | CASSRDRVSEAFF
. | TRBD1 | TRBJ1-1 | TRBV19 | TGTGCCAGTAGCAGGACCGGACAGGGGGCATCTGAAGCTTTCTTT | CASSRTGQGASEAFF
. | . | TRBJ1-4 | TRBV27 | TGTGCCAGCAGTTTAAGTGGGCCAAATGAAAAACTGTTTTTT | CASSLSGPNEKLFF
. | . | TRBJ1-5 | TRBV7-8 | TGTGCCAGCAGCTTAGTTACGGGGGGATATAGCAATCAGCCCCAGCATTTT | CASSLVTGGYSNQPQHF
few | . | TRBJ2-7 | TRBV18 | TGTGCCAGCTCACCCTCCTTGGCGGACTCCTACGAGCAGTACTTC | CASSPSLADSYEQYF
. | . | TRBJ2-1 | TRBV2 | TGTGCCAGCACCTCGGACACCGTTGCGATCTTC | CASTSDTVAIF
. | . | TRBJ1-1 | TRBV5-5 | TGTGCCAGCAGCCCACGGGCAGGGTACACTGAAGCTTTCTTT | CASSPRAGYTEAFF
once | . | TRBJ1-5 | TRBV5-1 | TGCGCCAGCAGCTTGCCAGGGGTTAGCAATCAGCCCCAGCATTTT | CASSLPGVSNQPQHF
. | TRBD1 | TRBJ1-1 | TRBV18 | TGTGCCAGCTCCCAGAACAGGGGACCCACTGAAGCTTTCTTT | CASSQNRGPTEAFF
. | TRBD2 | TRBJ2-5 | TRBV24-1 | TGTGCCACCAGTGATAGGACTAGCGGGTACCAAGAGACCCAGTACTTC | CATSDRTSGYQETQYF
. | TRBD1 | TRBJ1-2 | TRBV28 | TGTGCCAGCAGCTACGACAGGGACTATGGCTACACCTTC | CASSYDRDYGYTF
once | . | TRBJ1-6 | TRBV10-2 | TGCGCCAGCAGCCAACAGGGATTCAATTCACCCCTCCACTTT | CASSQQGFNSPLHF
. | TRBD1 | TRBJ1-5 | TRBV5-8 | TGTGCCAGCACCTCAGGACAGGGCGGCAATCAGCCCCAGCATTTT | CASTSGQGGNQPQHF
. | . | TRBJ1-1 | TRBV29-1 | TGCAGCGTTGAAGAAAACGGTGGGAACACTGAAGCTTTCTTT | CSVEENGGNTEAFF
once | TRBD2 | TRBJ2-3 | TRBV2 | TGTGCCAGCACCCGATCACTAGCGGGAAGCACAGATACGCAGTATTTT | CASTRSLAGSTDTQYF
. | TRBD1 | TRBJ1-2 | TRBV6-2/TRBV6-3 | TGTGCCAGCAGTCGACAGGGGTACCTCTATGGCTACACCTTC | CASSRQGYLYGYTF
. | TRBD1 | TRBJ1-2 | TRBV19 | TGTGCCAGTAGTCTCCAGACAGGGGGCAATGGCTACACCTTC | CASSLQTGGNGYTF
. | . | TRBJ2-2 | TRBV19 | TGTGCCAGTAGTATCGTCAGTACGAACACCGGGGAGCTGTTTTTT | CASSIVSTNTGELFF
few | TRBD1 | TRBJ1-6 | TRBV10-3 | TGTGCCATCAGCCCGACAGGGGGCGGCTCACCCCTCCACTTT | CAISPTGGGSPLHF
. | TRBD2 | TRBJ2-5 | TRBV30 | TGTGCCTGGAGTCGTTATACTAGCGGAACTAGGCGGATTCTCGAGACCCAGTACTTC | CAWSRYTSGTRRILETQYF
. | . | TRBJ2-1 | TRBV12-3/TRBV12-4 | TGTGCCAGCAGTTCGACGACTGCCGAGCAGTTCTTC | CASSSTTAEQFF
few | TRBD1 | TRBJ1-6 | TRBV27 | TGTGCCAGCAGTTCAACAGGGGGCTACTCCTATAATTCACCCCTCCACTTT | CASSSTGGYSYNSPLHF
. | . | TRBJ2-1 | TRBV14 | TGTGCCAGCAGCCAAGGCCAGCGGTTATGGCTTAACTACAATGAGCAGTTCTTC | CASSQGQRLWLNYNEQFF
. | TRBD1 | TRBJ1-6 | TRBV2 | TGTGCCAGCAGTATACGGGACAGCTCCTATAATTCACCCCTCCACTTT | CASSIRDSSYNSPLHF
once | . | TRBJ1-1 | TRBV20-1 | TGCAGTGCCCTAGGAATGACTGAAGCTTTCTTT | CSALGMTEAFF
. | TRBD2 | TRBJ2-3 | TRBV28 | TGTGCCAGCAGTTTAGTACTAGCGGGGAGTACAGATACGCAGTATTTT | CASSLVLAGSTDTQYF
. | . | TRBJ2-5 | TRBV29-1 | TGCAGCGGGTACAGGGGGGGAGAGACCCAGTACTTC | CSGYRGGETQYF
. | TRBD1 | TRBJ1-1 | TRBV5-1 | TGCGCCAGCTCTACGGGACAGCCCTTGAACACTGAAGCTTTCTTT | CASSTGQPLNTEAFF
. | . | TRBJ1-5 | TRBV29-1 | TGCAGCGTAGGAGGGAGCGGCAATCAGCCCCAGCATTTT | CSVGGSGNQPQHF
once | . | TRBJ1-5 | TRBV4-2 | TGTGCCAGCAGCCAAGGAAAGGGGCTTAGCAATCAGCCCCAGCATTTT | CASSQGKGLSNQPQHF
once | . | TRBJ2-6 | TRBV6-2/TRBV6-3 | TGTGCCAGCAGCGGAGGGGTCGTCTCTGGGGCCAACGTCCTGACTTTC | CASSGGVVSGANVLTF
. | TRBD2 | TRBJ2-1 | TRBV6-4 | TGTGCCAGCCCTTTGAAGGGGCGGGAGGAGCAGTTCTTC | CASPLKGREEQFF
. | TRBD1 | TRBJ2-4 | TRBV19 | TGTGCCAGTAGTATACAGAAGGGGGCCGATTTTCAGTACTTC | CASSIQKGADFQYF
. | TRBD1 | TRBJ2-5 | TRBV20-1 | TGCAGTGCCAGTGGGACAGAAGAGACCCAGTACTTC | CSASGTEETQYF
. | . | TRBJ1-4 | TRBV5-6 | TGTGCCAGCAGCTTGGGATGGAGGGGAAATGAAAAACTGTTTTTT | CASSLGWRGNEKLFF
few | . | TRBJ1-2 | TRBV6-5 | TGTGCCAGCAGTTACGTGCAGGGAGGTGGCTATGGCTACACCTTC | CASSYVQGGGYGYTF
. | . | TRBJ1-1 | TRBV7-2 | TGTGCCAGCAGCCCTGGCCTCGCCGCAGGCACTGAAGCTTTCTTT | CASSPGLAAGTEAFF
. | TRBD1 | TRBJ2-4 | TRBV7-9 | TGTGCCAGCAGCCCCGGGACAGGGGAAAACATTCAGTACTTC | CASSPGTGENIQYF
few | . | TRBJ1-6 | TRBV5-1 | TGCGCCAGCAAGTGGGACTCCGGCTCCTATAATTCACCCCTCCACTTT | CASKWDSGSYNSPLHF
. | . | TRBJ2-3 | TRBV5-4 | TGTGCCAGCAGCACTGGCTCGGGACATCCGAGCACAGATACGCAGTATTTT | CASSTGSGHPSTDTQYF
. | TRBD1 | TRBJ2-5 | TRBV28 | TGTGCCAGCACCATGGGACAGGGGACATCGGAGACCCAGTACTTC | CASTMGQGTSETQYF
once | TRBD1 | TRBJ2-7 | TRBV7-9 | TGTGCCAGCAGCTCCCGAGGACAGGGCTACGAGCAGTACTTC | CASSSRGQGYEQYF
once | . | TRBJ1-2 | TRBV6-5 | TGTGCCAGCAGTTACTCCCCAACAGCTAACTATGGCTACACCTTC | CASSYSPTANYGYTF
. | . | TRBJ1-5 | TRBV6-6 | TGTGCCAGCAGTCCCAAGAAAGGACGTGAAAGCAGAGGGAGCAATCAGCCCCAGCATTTT | CASSPKKGRESRGSNQPQHF